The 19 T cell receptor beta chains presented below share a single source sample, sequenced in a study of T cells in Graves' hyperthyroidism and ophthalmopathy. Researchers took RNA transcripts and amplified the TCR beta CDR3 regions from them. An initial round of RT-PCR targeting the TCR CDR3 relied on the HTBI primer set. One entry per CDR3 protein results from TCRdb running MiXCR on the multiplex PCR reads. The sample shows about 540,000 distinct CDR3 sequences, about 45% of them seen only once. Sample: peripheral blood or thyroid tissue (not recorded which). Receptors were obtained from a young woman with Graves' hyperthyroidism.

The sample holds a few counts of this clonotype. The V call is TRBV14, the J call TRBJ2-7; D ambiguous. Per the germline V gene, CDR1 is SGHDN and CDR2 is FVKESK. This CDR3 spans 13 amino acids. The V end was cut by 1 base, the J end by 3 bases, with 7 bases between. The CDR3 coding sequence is TGTGCCAGCAGCCAAGCAGCCAGCTACGAGCAGTACTTC. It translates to CASSQAASYEQYF.

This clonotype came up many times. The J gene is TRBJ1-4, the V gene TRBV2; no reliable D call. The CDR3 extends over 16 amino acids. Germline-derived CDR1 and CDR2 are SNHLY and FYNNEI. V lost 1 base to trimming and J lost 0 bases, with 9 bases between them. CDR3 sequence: CASSEVGFATNEKLFF. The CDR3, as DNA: TGTGCCAGCAGTGAAGTTGGGTTTGCAACTAATGAAAAACTGTTTTTT.

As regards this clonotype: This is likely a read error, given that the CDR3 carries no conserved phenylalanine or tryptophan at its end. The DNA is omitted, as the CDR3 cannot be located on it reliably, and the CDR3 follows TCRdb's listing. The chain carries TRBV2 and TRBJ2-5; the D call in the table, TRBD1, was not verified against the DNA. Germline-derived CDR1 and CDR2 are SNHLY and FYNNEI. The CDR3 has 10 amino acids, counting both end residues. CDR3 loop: CASIRDTQNT.

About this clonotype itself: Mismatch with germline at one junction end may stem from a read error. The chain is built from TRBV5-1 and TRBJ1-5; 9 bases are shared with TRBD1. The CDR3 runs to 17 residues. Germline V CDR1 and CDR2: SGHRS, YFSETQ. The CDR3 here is CASSYGQGTKGNQSQHF. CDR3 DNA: TGCGCCAGCAGCTATGGACAGGGGACGAAGGGCAATCAGTCCCAGCATTTT.

The CDR3 bases are TGTGCCAGCAGTGAGGCGGACAGGGGGGGGTATGGCTACACCTTC. This translates into CASSEADRGGYGYTF. The rearrangement links TRBV2 to TRBJ1-2, with 10 nucleotides matching TRBD1. Per germline, CDR1 SNHLY and CDR2 FYNNEI. The CDR3 length is 15 residues. With V trimmed by 3 bases and J by 5 bases, 6 bases remained unmatched.

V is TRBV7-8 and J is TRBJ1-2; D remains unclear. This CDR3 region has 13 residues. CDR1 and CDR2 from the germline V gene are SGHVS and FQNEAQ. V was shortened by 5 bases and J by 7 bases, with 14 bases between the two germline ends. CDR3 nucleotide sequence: TGTGCCAGCAGCAAATTCTGGACCCGTGGCTACACCTTC. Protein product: CASSKFWTRGYTF.

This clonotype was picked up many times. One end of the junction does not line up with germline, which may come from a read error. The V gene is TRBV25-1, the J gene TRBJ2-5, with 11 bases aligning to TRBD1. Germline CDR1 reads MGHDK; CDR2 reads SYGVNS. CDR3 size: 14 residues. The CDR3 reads CASSAGTGGETQYF. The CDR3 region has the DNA TGTGCTAGCAGCGCCGGGACAGGGGGAGAGACCCAGTACTTC.

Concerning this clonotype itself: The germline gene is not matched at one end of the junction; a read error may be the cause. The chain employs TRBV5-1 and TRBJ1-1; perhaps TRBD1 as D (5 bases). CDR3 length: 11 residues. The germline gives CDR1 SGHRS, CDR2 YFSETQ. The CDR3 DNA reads TGTGCCAGCAGCTTGGGGACTGAAGCTTCCTTT. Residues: CASSLGTEASF.

CDR3 sequence (DNA): TGTGCCAGCAGCCGACAGGGCGAAGGCACTGAAGCTTTCTTT. The encoded protein is CASSRQGEGTEAFF. V usage is TRBV7-2 and J usage is TRBJ1-1; 7 bases map to TRBD1. Trimming cost V 5 bases and J 4 bases; bases outside gene matches: 7. CDR1 and CDR2 (germline): SGHTA, FQGNSA. This CDR3 comprises 14 residues.

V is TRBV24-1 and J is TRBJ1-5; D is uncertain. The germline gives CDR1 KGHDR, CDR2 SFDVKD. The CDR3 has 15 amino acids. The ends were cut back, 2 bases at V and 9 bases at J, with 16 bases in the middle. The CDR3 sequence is CATSDSTQILGPQHF. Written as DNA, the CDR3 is TGTGCCACCAGTGATTCGACGCAGATTTTAGGGCCCCAGCATTTT.

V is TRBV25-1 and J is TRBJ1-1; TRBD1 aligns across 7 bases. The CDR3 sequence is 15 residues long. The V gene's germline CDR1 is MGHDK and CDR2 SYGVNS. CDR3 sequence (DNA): TGTGCTCGACCTCTTCCAACGTTTCAGGGGGAGGAAGCTTTCTTT. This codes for CARPLPTFQGEEAFF.

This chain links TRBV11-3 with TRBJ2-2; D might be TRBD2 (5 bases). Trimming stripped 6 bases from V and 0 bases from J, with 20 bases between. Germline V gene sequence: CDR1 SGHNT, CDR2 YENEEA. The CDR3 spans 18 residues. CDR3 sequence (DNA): TGTGCCAGCAGTCTTGTGTCAGGAGGTTGGCCGAACACCGGGGAGCTGTTTTTT. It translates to CASSLVSGGWPNTGELFF. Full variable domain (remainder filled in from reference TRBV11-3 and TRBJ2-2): EAGVVQSPRYKIIEKKQPVAFWCNPISGHNTLYWYLQNLGQGPELLIRYENEEAVDDSQLPKDRFSAERLKGVDSTLKIQPAELGDSAVYLCASSLVSGGWPNTGELFFGEGSRLTVL.

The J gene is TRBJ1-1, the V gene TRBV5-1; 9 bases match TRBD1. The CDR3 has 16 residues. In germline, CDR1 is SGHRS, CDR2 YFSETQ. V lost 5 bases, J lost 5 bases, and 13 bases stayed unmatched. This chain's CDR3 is CASSPGTGRGETEAFF. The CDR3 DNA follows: TGCGCCAGCAGTCCCGGGACAGGGCGAGGGGAGACTGAAGCTTTCTTT. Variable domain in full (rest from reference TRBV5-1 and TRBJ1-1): KAGVTQTPRYLIKTRGQQVTLSCSPISGHRSVSWYQQTPGQGLQFLFEYFSETQRNKGNFPGRFSGRQFSNSRSEMNVSTLELGDSALYLCASSPGTGRGETEAFFGQGTRLTVV.

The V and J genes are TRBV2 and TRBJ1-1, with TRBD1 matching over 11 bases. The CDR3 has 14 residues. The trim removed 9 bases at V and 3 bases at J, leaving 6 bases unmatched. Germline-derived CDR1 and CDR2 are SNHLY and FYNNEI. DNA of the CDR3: TGTGCCAGTGTGGGACAGGGGGATTACACTGAAGCTTTCTTT. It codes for CASVGQGDYTEAFF.

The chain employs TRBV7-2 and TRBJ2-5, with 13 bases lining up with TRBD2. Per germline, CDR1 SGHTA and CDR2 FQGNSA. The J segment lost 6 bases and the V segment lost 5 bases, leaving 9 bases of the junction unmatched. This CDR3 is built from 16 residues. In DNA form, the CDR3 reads TGTGCCAGCAGCCAAGCCTTGACTAGCGGGAGGAAGACCCAGTACTTC. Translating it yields CASSQALTSGRKTQYF.

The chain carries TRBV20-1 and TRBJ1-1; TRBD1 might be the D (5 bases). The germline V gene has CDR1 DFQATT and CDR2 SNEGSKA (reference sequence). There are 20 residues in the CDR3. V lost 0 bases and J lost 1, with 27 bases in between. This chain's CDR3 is CSARDIVYNQGRLENTEAFF. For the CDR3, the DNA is TGCAGTGCTAGAGATATCGTATACAACCAGGGACGGCTCGAGAACACTGAAGCTTTCTTT.

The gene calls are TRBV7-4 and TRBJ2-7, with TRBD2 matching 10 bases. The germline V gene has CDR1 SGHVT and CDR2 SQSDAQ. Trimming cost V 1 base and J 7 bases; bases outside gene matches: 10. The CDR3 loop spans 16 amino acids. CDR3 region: CASSLERGGREEEQYF. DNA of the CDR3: TGTGCCAGCAGCTTAGAGCGGGGGGGCCGGGAGGAGGAGCAGTACTTC.

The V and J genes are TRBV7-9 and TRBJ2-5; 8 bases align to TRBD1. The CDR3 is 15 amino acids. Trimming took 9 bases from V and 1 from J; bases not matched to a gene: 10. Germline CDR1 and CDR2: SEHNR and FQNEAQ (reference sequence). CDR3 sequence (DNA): TGTGCCAGTTCCCCGGGACAGGCGCTCCAAGAGACCCAGTACTTC. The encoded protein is CASSPGQALQETQYF.

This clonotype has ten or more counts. CDR3 region: CAISGTGRNEKLFF. CDR3 DNA sequence: TGTGCCATCAGTGGGACAGGGAGAAATGAAAAACTGTTTTTT. The V gene is TRBV10-3, the J gene TRBJ1-4; 8 bases map to TRBD1. Germline V gene data show CDR1 as ENHRY and CDR2 as SYGVKD. The CDR3 extends over 14 amino acids. Losses at the gene ends were 4 bases for V and 5 bases for J; bases not matched to a gene: 3.